The TCR beta chain described here comes from a study of shared clonotypes between healthy human individuals. The DNA input per sorted-subset replicate PCR was 200 to 250 ng, corresponding to some 30,000 T cell genomes. This table comes from immunoSEQ multiplex PCR, and its TCRdb copy is limited to in-frame clones, with some not included. This sample has around 600,000 clones, with roughly 97% found just once. With 0 bases removed from V and 5 bases from J, the gap between germline ends came to 3 bases. The length of the CDR3 is 12 residues. CDR1 and CDR2 (germline): LGHNA, YNFKEQ. This TCR was recovered from a woman in her thirties in good health. Sequences were obtained from naive CD4+ T cells sorted from blood. Indicated subset: CD45RA+ positively selected. V usage is TRBV4-2 and J usage is TRBJ2-3; D not resolved. This chain's CDR3 is CASSQDLDTQYF. The CDR3 DNA reads as TGTGCCAGCAGCCAAGATTTAGATACGCAGTATTTT.